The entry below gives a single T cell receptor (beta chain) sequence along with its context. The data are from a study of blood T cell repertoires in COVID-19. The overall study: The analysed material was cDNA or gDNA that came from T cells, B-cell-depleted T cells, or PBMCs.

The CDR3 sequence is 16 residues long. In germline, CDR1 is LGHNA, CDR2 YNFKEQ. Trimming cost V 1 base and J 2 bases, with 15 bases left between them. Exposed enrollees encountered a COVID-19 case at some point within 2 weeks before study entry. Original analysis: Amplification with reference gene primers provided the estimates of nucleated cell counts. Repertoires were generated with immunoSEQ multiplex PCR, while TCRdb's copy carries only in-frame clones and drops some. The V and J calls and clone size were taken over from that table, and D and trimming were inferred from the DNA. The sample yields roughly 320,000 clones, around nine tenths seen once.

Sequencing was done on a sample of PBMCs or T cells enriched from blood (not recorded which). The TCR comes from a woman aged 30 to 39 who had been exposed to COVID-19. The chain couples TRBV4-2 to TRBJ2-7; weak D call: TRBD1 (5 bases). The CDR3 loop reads CASSQVVRQGPYEQYF. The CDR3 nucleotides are TGTGCCAGCAGCCAAGTAGTTAGGCAGGGCCCCTACGAGCAGTACTTC.